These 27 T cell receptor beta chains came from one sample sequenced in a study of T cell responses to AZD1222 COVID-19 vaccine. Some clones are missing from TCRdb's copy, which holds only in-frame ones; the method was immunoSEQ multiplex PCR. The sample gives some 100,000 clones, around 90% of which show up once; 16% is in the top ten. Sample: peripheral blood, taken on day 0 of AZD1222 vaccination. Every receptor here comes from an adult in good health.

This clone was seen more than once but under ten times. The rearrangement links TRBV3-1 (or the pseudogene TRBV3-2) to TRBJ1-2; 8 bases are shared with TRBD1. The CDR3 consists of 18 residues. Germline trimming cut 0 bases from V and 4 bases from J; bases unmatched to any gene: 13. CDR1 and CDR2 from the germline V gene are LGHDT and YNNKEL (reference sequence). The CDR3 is CASSQEPGQGGVSYGYTF. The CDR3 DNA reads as TGTGCCAGCAGCCAAGAGCCAGGACAGGGAGGGGTTAGCTATGGCTACACCTTC.

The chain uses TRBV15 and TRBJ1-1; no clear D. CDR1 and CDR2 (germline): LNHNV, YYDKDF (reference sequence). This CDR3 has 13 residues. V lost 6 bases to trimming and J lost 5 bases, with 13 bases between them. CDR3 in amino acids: CATRARSVTEAFF. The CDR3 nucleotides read TGTGCCACCAGGGCGCGCAGCGTGACTGAAGCTTTCTTT.

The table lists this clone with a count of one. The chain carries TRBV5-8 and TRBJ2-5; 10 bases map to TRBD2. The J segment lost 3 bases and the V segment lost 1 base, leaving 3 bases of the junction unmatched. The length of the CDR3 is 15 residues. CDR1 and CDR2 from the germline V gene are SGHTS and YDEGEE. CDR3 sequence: CASSLQRGGEETQYF. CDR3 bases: TGTGCCAGCAGCTTGCAGCGGGGGGGTGAAGAGACCCAGTACTTC. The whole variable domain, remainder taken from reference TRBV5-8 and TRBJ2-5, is EAGVTQSPTHLIKTRGQQATLRCSPISGHTSVYWYQQALGLGLQFLLWYDEGEERNRGNFPPRFSGRQFPNYSSELNVNALELEDSALYLCASSLQRGGEETQYFGPGTRLLVL.

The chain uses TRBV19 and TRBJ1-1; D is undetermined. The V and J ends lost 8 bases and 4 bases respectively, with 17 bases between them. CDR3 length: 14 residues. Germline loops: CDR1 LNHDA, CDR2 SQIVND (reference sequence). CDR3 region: CASASPGIRTEAFF. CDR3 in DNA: TGTGCCAGTGCGAGCCCCGGGATTCGCACTGAAGCTTTCTTT.

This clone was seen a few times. The CDR3 is CASSGSGTSGYEQYF. CDR3 nucleotides: TGCGCCAGCAGTGGTTCCGGGACTAGCGGCTACGAGCAGTACTTC. This chain joins TRBV10-1 and TRBJ2-7; TRBD2 aligns across 11 bases. The V gene's germline CDR1 is WNHNN and CDR2 SYGVQD (reference sequence). The CDR3 has 15 amino acids. The J segment lost 3 bases and the V segment lost 4 bases, leaving 5 bases of the junction unmatched.

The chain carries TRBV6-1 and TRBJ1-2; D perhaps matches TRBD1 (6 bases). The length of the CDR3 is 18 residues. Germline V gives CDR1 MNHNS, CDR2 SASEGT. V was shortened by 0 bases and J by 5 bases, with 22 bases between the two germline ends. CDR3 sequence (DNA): TGTGCCAGCAGTGAAGCCCCTCCCGAGAGACAGGATAGATATGGCTACACCTTC. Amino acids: CASSEAPPERQDRYGYTF.

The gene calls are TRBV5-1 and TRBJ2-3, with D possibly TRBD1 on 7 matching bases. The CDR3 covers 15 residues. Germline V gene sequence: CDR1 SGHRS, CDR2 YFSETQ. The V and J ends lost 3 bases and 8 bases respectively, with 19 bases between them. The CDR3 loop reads CASSSTGAGGGTQYF. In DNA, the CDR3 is TGCGCCAGCAGCTCAACAGGGGCCGGGGGTGGTACGCAGTATTTT.

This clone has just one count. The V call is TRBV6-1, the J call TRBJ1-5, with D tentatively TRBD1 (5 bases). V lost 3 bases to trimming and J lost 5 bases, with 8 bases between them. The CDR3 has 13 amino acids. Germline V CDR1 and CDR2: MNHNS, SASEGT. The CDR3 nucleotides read TGTGCCAGCAGTGATCAGGGCCATCAGCCCCAGCATTTT. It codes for CASSDQGHQPQHF.

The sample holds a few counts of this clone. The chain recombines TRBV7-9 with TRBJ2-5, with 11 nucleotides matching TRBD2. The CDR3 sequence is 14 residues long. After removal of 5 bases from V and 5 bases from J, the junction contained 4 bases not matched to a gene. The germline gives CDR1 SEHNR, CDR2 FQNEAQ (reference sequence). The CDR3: CASSKTSGSETQYF. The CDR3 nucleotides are TGTGCCAGCAGCAAAACTAGCGGGAGCGAGACCCAGTACTTC.

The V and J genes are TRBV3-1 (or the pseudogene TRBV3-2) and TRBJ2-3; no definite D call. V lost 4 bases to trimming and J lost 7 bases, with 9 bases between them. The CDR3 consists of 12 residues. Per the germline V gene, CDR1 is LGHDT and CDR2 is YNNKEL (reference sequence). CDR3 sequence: CASSPERNTQYF. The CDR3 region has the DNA TGTGCCAGCAGCCCAGAGAGGAATACGCAGTATTTT.

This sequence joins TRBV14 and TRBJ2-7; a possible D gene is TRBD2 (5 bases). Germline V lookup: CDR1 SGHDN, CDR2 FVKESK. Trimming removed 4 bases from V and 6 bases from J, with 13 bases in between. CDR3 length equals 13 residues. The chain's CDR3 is CASSLPGLGEQYF. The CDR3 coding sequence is TGTGCCAGCAGCCTTCCCGGACTGGGCGAGCAGTACTTC.

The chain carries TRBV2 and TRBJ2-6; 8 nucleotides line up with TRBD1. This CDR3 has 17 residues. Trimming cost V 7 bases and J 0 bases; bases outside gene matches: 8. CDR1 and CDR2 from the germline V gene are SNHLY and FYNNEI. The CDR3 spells CASTRQGPYSGANVLTF. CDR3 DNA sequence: TGTGCCAGCACCCGACAGGGGCCCTACTCTGGGGCCAACGTCCTGACTTTC.

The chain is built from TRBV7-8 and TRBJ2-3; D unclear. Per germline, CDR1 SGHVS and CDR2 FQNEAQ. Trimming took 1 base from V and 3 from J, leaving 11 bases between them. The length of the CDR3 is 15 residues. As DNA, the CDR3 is TGTGCCAGCAGCTTAGGTCAACCAGTGACAGATACGCAGTATTTT. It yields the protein CASSLGQPVTDTQYF.

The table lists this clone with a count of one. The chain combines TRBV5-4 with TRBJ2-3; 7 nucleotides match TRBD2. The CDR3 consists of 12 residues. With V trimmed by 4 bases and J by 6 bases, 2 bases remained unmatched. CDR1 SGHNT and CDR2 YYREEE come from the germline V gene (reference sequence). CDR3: CASSRTRDTQYF. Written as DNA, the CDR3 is TGTGCCAGCAGCCGGACTAGGGATACGCAGTATTTT. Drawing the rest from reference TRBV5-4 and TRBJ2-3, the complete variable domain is ETGVTQSPTHLIKTRGQQVTLRCSSQSGHNTVSWYQQALGQGPQFIFQYYREEENGRGNFPPRFSGLQFPNYSSELNVNALELDDSALYLCASSRTRDTQYFGPGTRLTVL.

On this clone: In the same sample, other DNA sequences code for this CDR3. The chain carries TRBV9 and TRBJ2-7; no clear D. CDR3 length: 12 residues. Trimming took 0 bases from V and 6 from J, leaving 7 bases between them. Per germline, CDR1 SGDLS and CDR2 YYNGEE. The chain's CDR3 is CASSVGESEQYF. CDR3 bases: TGTGCCAGCAGCGTAGGTGAGAGCGAGCAGTACTTC. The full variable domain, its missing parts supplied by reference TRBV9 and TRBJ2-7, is DSGVTQTPKHLITATGQRVTLRCSPRSGDLSVYWYQQSLDQGLQFLIQYYNGEERAKGNILERFSAQQFPDLHSELNLSSLELGDSALYFCASSVGESEQYFGPGTRLTVT.

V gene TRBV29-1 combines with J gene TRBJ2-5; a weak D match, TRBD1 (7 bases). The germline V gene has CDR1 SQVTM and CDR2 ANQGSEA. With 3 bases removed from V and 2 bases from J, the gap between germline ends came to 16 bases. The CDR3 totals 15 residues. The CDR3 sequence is CSVDGTTGRQETQYF. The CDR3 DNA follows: TGCAGCGTTGACGGGACGACAGGGAGGCAAGAGACCCAGTACTTC.

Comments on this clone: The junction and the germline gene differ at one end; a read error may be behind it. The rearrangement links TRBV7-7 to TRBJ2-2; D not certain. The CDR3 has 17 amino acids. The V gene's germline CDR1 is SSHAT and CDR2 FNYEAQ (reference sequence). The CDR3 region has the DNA TGTGCTAGCAGCCGAACCAACCCGACTTCGAGCACCGGGGAGCTGTTTTTT. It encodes CASSRTNPTSSTGELFF.

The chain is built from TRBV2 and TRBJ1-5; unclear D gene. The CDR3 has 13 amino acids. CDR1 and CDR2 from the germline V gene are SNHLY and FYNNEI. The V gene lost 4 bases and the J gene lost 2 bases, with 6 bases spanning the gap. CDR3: CASSGSGNQPQHF. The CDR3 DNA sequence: TGTGCCAGCAGTGGTTCGGGCAATCAGCCCCAGCATTTT.

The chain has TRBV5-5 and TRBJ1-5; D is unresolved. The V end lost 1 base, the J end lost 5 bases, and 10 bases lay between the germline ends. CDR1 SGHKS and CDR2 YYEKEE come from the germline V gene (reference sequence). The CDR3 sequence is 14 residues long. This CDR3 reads CASSLLESHQPQHF. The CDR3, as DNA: TGTGCCAGCAGCTTGTTGGAGTCCCATCAGCCCCAGCATTTT.

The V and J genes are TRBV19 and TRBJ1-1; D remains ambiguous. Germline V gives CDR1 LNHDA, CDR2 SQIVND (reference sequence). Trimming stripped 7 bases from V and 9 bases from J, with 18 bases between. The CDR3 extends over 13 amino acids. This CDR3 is CASTQPWEAKAFF. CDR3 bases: TGTGCCAGTACCCAACCTTGGGAAGCTAAAGCTTTCTTT.

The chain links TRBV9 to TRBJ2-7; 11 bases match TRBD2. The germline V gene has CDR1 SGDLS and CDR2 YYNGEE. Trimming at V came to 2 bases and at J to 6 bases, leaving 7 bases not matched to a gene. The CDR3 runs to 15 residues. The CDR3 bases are TGTGCCAGCAGCGTTTCCGGGACTAGCGGTACCGAGCAGTACTTC. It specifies CASSVSGTSGTEQYF.

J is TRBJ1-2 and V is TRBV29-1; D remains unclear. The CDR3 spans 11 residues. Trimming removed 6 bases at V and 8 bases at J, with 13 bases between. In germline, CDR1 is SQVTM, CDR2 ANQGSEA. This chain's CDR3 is CSVAEGGGYTF. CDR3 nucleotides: TGCAGCGTCGCTGAGGGCGGGGGCTACACCTTC.

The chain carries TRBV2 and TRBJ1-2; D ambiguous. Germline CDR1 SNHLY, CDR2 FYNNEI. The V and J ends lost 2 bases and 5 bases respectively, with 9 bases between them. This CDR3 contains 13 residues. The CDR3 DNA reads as TGTGCCAGCAGTGAACTGGGGAGGTATGGCTACACCTTC. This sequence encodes CASSELGRYGYTF.

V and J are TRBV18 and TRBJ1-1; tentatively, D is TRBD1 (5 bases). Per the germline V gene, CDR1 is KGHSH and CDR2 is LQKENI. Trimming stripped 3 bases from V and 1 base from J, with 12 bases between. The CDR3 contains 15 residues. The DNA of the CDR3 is TGTGCCAGCTCACCTATGGGGGGGGAGAACACTGAAGCTTTCTTT. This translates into CASSPMGGENTEAFF.

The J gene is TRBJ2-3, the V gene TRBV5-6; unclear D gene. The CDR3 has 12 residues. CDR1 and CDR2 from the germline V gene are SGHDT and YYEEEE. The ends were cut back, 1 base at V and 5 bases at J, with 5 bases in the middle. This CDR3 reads CASSLWVDTQYF. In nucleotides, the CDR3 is TGTGCCAGCAGCTTGTGGGTAGATACGCAGTATTTT.

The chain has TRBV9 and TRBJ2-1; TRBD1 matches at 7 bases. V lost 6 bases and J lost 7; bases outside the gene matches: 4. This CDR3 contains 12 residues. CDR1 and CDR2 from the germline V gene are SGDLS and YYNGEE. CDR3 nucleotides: TGTGCCAGCACCCAGGGGGTGAATGAGCAGTTCTTC. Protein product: CASTQGVNEQFF. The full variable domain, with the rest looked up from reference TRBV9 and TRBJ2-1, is DSGVTQTPKHLITATGQRVTLRCSPRSGDLSVYWYQQSLDQGLQFLIQYYNGEERAKGNILERFSAQQFPDLHSELNLSSLELGDSALYFCASTQGVNEQFFGPGTRLTVL.

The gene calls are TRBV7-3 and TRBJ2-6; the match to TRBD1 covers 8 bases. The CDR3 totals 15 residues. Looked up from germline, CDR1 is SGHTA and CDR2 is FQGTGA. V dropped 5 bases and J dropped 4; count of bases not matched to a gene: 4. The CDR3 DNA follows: TGTGCCAGCAGCAAACAGGGGGTCGGGGCCAACGTCCTGACTTTC. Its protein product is CASSKQGVGANVLTF.